The 8 T cell receptor beta chains reported below all come from one sample, sequenced in a study of CXCR3-negative and CXCR3-positive naive CD8 T cells. Via 5' RACE with UMI labels, TRB cDNA libraries were prepared. TCRdb reprocessed the 5' RACE reads; each CDR3 protein has one entry and no DNA is given. The sample features around 60,000 distinct CDR3 sequences, with more than 0.35% in its top ten. The sample taken for sequencing was naive CXCR3- CD8+ T cells from blood. Noted subset: CD45RO-CCR7+CD27+CD95- naive CD8+ T cells lacking CXCR3 (TNR3-). The receptors here all came from a human donor in good health. Some clones in this sample may be carry-over from other donors' samples.

The chain joins TRBV7-9 to TRBJ2-7. The germline gives CDR1 SEHNR, CDR2 FQNEAQ (reference sequence). The CDR3 has 14 amino acids. The CDR3 sequence is CASSLPRGSYEQYF.

The rearrangement joins TRBV7-2 to TRBJ2-3; the D gene TCRdb calls, TRBD1, cannot be checked with no DNA. The CDR3 loop spans 23 amino acids. Germline lookup yields CDR1 SGHTA and CDR2 FQGNSA. The CDR3 loop reads CASSLADRDRESLKGSSTDTQYF. Full variable domain (outside the CDR3, taken from reference TRBV7-2 and TRBJ2-3): GAGVSQSPSNKVTEKGKDVELRCDPISGHTALYWYRQSLGQGLEFLIYFQGNSAPDKSGLPSDRFSAERTGGSVSTLTIQRTQQEDSAVYLCASSLADRDRESLKGSSTDTQYFGPGTRLTVL.

This sequence joins TRBV20-1 and TRBJ2-7; the D gene TCRdb calls, TRBD1, cannot be checked with no DNA. The germline gives CDR1 DFQATT, CDR2 SNEGSKA (reference sequence). CDR3 length equals 13 residues. The chain's CDR3 is CSATSGQGYEQYF.

V is TRBV12-3 or TRBV12-4 and J is TRBJ1-3. The CDR3 is 14 residues long. The CDR3 loop reads CASSQRTDGNTIYF.

The genes are TRBV11-1 and TRBJ2-7; lacking DNA, the TRBD1 call made by TCRdb goes unchecked. The CDR3 consists of 16 residues. The germline V gene encodes CDR1 SGHAT and CDR2 FQDESV (reference sequence). CDR3 protein: CASSTTQTGTGDEQYF.

J is TRBJ1-4 and V is TRBV6-5; TCRdb picks TRBD1, but there is no DNA to check that call. Germline CDR1 MNHEY, CDR2 SVGAGI. The CDR3 is 17 residues long. CDR3 loop: CASSYSTGDSANEKLFF.

The chain has TRBV14 and TRBJ2-1. The CDR3 covers 14 residues. Looked up from germline, CDR1 is SGHDN and CDR2 is FVKESK. CDR3 amino acids: CASSKSGDYNEQFF.

The rearrangement joins TRBV10-3 to TRBJ2-7; TCRdb gives TRBD2 as the D gene, but with no DNA this cannot be confirmed. CDR1 is ENHRY and CDR2 is SYGVKD in the germline V gene. This CDR3 has 18 amino acids. CDR3 region: CAISEGSARAGGSYEQYF.